The rows below give T cell receptor beta chains drawn from one sample of a study of glioma-infiltrating T cells after dendritic cell vaccination. Clones were read by immunoSEQ multiplex PCR, and TCRdb kept only the in-frame ones, dropping some. The table includes tens of thousands of clones, 85% detected once. Specimen: blood, collected after dendritic cell vaccination. The source of these receptors is a human donor with glioblastoma. CDR3s include the opening cysteine and the closing phenylalanine or tryptophan. D genes are given only for firm matches. Rows give clone size only sometimes, using once, few, many, or a class for an expanded clone.

>NA|TRBJ1-2|TRBV27|NA
TGTGCCAGCAGTTTTGGCGGGGCAGGAGGAGGCTACACCTTC
CASSFGGAGGGYTF
>NA|TRBJ1-3|TRBV15|NA
TGTGCCACCAGCGTCAGGGTCTCCGGAAACACCATATATTTT
CATSVRVSGNTIYF
>NA|TRBJ2-5|TRBV19|TRBD2
TGTGCCAGTTCCGGGACTAGCGAATGGGAGACCCAGTACTTC
CASSGTSEWETQYF
>NA|TRBJ2-1|TRBV19|NA
TGTGCCAGTACCCGACTGGGGCAGTACAATGAGCAGTTCTTC
CASTRLGQYNEQFF
>NA|TRBJ1-5|TRBV6-5|NA
TGTGCCAGCAGCCTAAACGGGGATAGCAATCAGCCCCAGCATTTT
CASSLNGDSNQPQHF
>NA|TRBJ2-7|TRBV15|TRBD1
TGTGCCACCAGCCTAGAGGGGACAGGGGGGTACTCCGAGCAGTACTTC
CATSLEGTGGYSEQYF
>NA|TRBJ1-1|TRBV28|NA
TGTGCCAGCCGCCTGATGGGGCAGGGGAACACTGAAGCTTTCTTT
CASRLMGQGNTEAFF
>NA|TRBJ2-5|TRBV27|TRBD2
TGTGCCAGCAGTCTCAGCGGGGGCCAACCGGAGACCCAGTACTTC
CASSLSGGQPETQYF
>NA|TRBJ1-1|TRBV29-1|NA
TGCAGCGTTGCAGGGGACACTGAAGCTTTCTTT
CSVAGDTEAFF
>NA|TRBJ1-2|TRBV28|NA
TGTGCCAGCACGGCAGGTTTTTCCCTAGGCTACACCTTC
CASTAGFSLGYTF
>NA|TRBJ2-1|TRBV29-1|TRBD2
TGCAGCGCCGCGGGACTAGCGGCGGGGCGGGAGCAGTTCTTC
CSAAGLAAGREQFF
>NA|TRBJ1-1|TRBV7-9|NA
TGTGCCAGCAGCTTATCACAAGAAATGAACACTGAAGCTTTCTTT
CASSLSQEMNTEAFF
>few|TRBJ2-7|TRBV6-6|TRBD1
TGTGCCAGCACCGAGGGGACAGGGCCCTACGAGCAGTACTTC
CASTEGTGPYEQYF
>NA|TRBJ1-5|TRBV15|NA
TGTGCCACCAGCAGAGGAATACAGGACAATCAGCCCCAGCATTTT
CATSRGIQDNQPQHF
>NA|TRBJ2-5|TRBV30|TRBD2
TGTGCCTGGAGTGTAACGGGCGGGGGGACCCAGTACTTC
CAWSVTGGGTQYF
>once|TRBJ1-1|TRBV6-1|NA
TGTGCCAGCGCGAGGCGCGGGGACACTGAAGCTTTCTTT
CASARRGDTEAFF
>once|TRBJ1-1|TRBV28|NA
TGTGCCAGCAGGAACCCCCAATATACTTTGGACACTGAAGCTTTCTTT
CASRNPQYTLDTEAFF
>NA|TRBJ1-2|TRBV7-2|NA
TGTGCCAGCACTAAGGGAGGGGGGTATGGCTACACCTTC
CASTKGGGYGYTF
>NA|TRBJ2-5|TRBV28|NA
TGTGCCAGCAGTCTGGGTAGCAGCTCCCAAGAGACCCAGTACTTC
CASSLGSSSQETQYF
>NA|TRBJ2-5|TRBV15|TRBD1
TGTGCCACCAGCAGGTCCTCCCGGGACAGCCAAGAGACCCAGTACTTC
CATSRSSRDSQETQYF
>NA|TRBJ2-1|TRBV6-5|NA
TGTGCCAGCACCCCCTCCCGCGGGAATTACAATGAGCAGTTCTTC
CASTPSRGNYNEQFF
>once|TRBJ1-2|TRBV5-5|NA
TGTGCCAGCAGCTTGGGTAGCTATGGCTACACCTTC
CASSLGSYGYTF
>NA|TRBJ2-5|TRBV6-4|NA
TGTGCCAGCAGGGAGATAGGCTACCAAGAGACCCAGTACTTC
CASREIGYQETQYF
>NA|TRBJ2-3|TRBV7-9|TRBD2
TGTGCCAGCAGCCGCCCGATAGCGGGATGGTCAGATACGCAGTATTTT
CASSRPIAGWSDTQYF
>NA|TRBJ2-3|TRBV19|TRBD2
TGTGCCAGTACTTCCGGTGGACTAGCGGGGGGGCAGTATTTT
CASTSGGLAGGQYF
>NA|TRBJ2-1|TRBV7-9|NA
TGTGCCAGCAGCTTATTCGGGGGATTGAGCAATGAGCAGTTCTTC
CASSLFGGLSNEQFF
>medium-sized|TRBJ2-4|TRBV2|NA
TGTGCCAGCAGTGAAGACGGTAGTCTAGCCAAAAACATTCAGTACTTC
CASSEDGSLAKNIQYF
>NA|TRBJ2-7|TRBV9|NA
TGTGCCAGCAGCATCCAGGGTGCTTCCTACGAGCAGTACTTC
CASSIQGASYEQYF
>once|TRBJ2-5|TRBV2|TRBD2
TGTGCCAGCAGTGCCCAAGGACTAGCGGGAGAGGAGACCCAGTACTTC
CASSAQGLAGEETQYF
>once|TRBJ2-7|TRBV15|TRBD2
TGTGCCACCAGCAGAAAGCGGACTAGCGGGAGGGCCTACGAGCAGTACTTC
CATSRKRTSGRAYEQYF
>NA|TRBJ1-5|TRBV23-1|NA
TGCGCCAGCAGTCAAGATTTCAGGGGTCGGTCCAGCAATCAGCCCCAGCATTTT
CASSQDFRGRSSNQPQHF
>many|TRBJ2-5|TRBV21-1|NA
TGTGCCAGCAGCAGGACTAGCGGGAGAGGAGAGACCCAGTACTTC
CASSRTSGRGETQYF
>NA|TRBJ2-7|TRBV18|NA
TGTGCCAGCTCACCACCGGAAACAGGTCCCTACGAGCAGTACTTC
CASSPPETGPYEQYF
>few|TRBJ1-3|TRBV5-1|NA
TGCGCCAGCAGCTTGGATTCAGGGGCCCGAAACACCATATATTTT
CASSLDSGARNTIYF
>once|TRBJ1-4|TRBV9|NA
TGTGCCAGCAGCGTAGAAGACAGTATTAATGAAAAACTGTTTTTT
CASSVEDSINEKLFF
>NA|TRBJ2-7|TRBV7-8|NA
TGTGCCAGCAGCAACAGGGTTTCCACCTACGAGCAGTACTTC
CASSNRVSTYEQYF
>once|TRBJ1-1|TRBV6-5|NA
TGTGCCAGCCGGACAGACGACACGAACACTGAAGCTTTCTTT
CASRTDDTNTEAFF
>NA|TRBJ2-7|TRBV4-3|NA
TGCGCCAGCAGCCAAGATCGAGGGTTCTCCTACGAGCAGTACTTC
CASSQDRGFSYEQYF
>NA|TRBJ2-5|TRBV19|TRBD1
TGTGCCAGTAGTCCAGGGACAGGTAGACAAGAGACCCAGTACTTC
CASSPGTGRQETQYF
>NA|TRBJ2-1|TRBV27|TRBD1
TGTGCCAGCCATCAGGGGGCTTACAATGAGCAGTTCTTC
CASHQGAYNEQFF
>NA|TRBJ2-3|TRBV9|NA
TGTGCCAGCAGCGTAGCCGGGGTAGGCACAGATACGCAGTATTTT
CASSVAGVGTDTQYF
>NA|TRBJ1-2|TRBV10-2|NA
TGCGCCAGCGGTACGAGGACAGAAAACTATGGCTACACCTTC
CASGTRTENYGYTF
>NA|TRBJ2-5|TRBV6-1|TRBD2
TGTGCCAGCAGTGAAGTAGCGGGTCTTGCGGAGACCCAGTACTTC
CASSEVAGLAETQYF
>NA|TRBJ2-7|TRBV15|NA
TGTGCCACCAGCAAAGCAAACTACGAGCAGTACTTC
CATSKANYEQYF
>NA|TRBJ1-4|TRBV4-1|TRBD1
TGCGCCAGCAGCCAGGATGGACAGGGACGTGAAAAACTGTTTTTT
CASSQDGQGREKLFF
>NA|TRBJ1-5|TRBV7-8|NA
TGTGCCAGCAGCTTAGGAGGGAACAGCAATCAGCCCCAGCATTTT
CASSLGGNSNQPQHF
>NA|TRBJ1-1|TRBV30|TRBD1
TGTGCCTGGAGCGGGAACAGGGGTATGAACACTGAAGCTTTCTTT
CAWSGNRGMNTEAFF